These 5 T cell receptor beta chains originate from one sample sequenced in a study of CD8 T cells in ankylosing spondylitis. MiXCR, applied by TCRdb to the 5' RACE reads, yields one record per CDR3 protein. The data hold roughly 160,000 distinct CDR3 sequences, with around 9.6% observed a single time. Material for sequencing was blood, either unsorted or a sorted T cell fraction (not recorded which). These TCRs come from a female donor with ankylosing spondylitis or in good health (not recorded which).

This rearrangement joins TRBV4-3 to TRBJ2-7; 9 bases are a match to TRBD2. This CDR3 spans 18 amino acids. With V trimmed by 1 base and J by 0 bases, 10 bases remained unmatched. Germline CDR1 and CDR2: LGHNA and YSLEER. In DNA form, the CDR3 reads TGCGCCAGCAGCCAAGGAAGGATTGGACTAGCGAGCTCCTACGAGCAGTACTTC. Translating gives CASSQGRIGLASSYEQYF.

In its sample, this clonotype was seen a few times. The CDR3 nucleotides are TGTGCCAGCAGTTTAAAGTACAGGAGTCAGCCCCAGCATTTT. This sequence encodes CASSLKYRSQPQHF. This sequence joins TRBV12-3 or TRBV12-4 and TRBJ1-5, with TRBD1 as a possible D gene (5 bases). The CDR3 loop spans 14 amino acids. Trimming took 2 bases from V and 6 from J, leaving 11 bases between them.

V gene TRBV24-1 combines with J gene TRBJ2-1; 8 bases agree with TRBD1. The CDR3 is 16 residues long. V lost 3 bases, J lost 4 bases, and 7 bases stayed unmatched. Looked up from germline, CDR1 is KGHDR and CDR2 is SFDVKD. In nucleotides, the CDR3 is TGTGCCACCAGTGATACGACAGGGGCAATGTACAATGAGCAGTTCTTC. It is translated as CATSDTTGAMYNEQFF.

This clonotype was counted a few times. CDR3 protein: CASSHVSGGTDTQYF. CDR3 nucleotides: TGCGCCAGCAGCCATGTTAGCGGGGGCACAGATACGCAGTATTTT. V usage is TRBV4-3 and J usage is TRBJ2-3; 8 bases align to TRBD2. CDR1 and CDR2 from the germline V gene are LGHNA and YSLEER. The CDR3 runs to 15 residues. After removal of 3 bases from V and 1 base from J, the junction contained 3 bases not matched to a gene.

This clonotype showed up just a few times. The chain links TRBV7-9 to TRBJ2-7; TRBD2 might be the D (5 bases). Germline lookup yields CDR1 SEHNR and CDR2 FQNEAQ (reference sequence). The CDR3 has 15 amino acids. V was shortened by 5 bases and J by 4 bases, with 18 bases between the two germline ends. CDR3 sequence reads: CASSPPGSRAYEQYF. The CDR3 region has the DNA TGTGCCAGCAGCCCCCCCGGTTCGCGGGCGTACGAGCAGTACTTC.